This T cell receptor beta chain derives from a study of shared clonotypes between healthy human individuals. A word on this clone: The antigen is not known.

V lost 5 bases to trimming and J lost 4 bases; unmatched junction nucleotides: 7. Germline lookup yields CDR1 SEHNR and CDR2 FQNEAQ (reference sequence). The CDR3 loop spans 14 amino acids. Clones were read by immunoSEQ multiplex PCR, and TCRdb kept only the in-frame ones, dropping some. The data hold 1 million to 1.2 million clones, with approximately 75% observed a single time. Findings and limits, study-wide: Generally, estimated richness proved larger in naive subsets than it did in memory subsets. Shared clonotypes: roughly 5% naive CD4, about 4% naive CD8, roughly 2.2% memory CD4, about 0.4% memory CD8.

Sample: memory CD4+ T cells from PBMCs. Documented subset: CD45RA-negative fraction. The clonotype was recovered from a man between 18 and 35 years old in good health. Some clones in this sample may be carry-over from other donors' samples. This chain joins TRBV7-9 and TRBJ1-2; TRBD1 aligns across 7 bases. The CDR3 reads CASSPGQNLYGYTF. The CDR3 nucleotides are TGTGCCAGCAGCCCGGGACAGAATCTCTATGGCTACACCTTC. The variable domain in full, with the rest retrieved from reference TRBV7-9 and TRBJ1-2, is DTGVSQNPRHKITKRGQNVTFRCDPISEHNRLYWYRQTLGQGPEFLTYFQNEAQLEKSRLLSDRFSAERPKGSFSTLEIQRTEQGDSAMYLCASSPGQNLYGYTFGSGTRLTVV.